This T cell receptor (beta chain) was sequenced in a study of blood T cells in healthy people across ages (dated by TCRdb to the mid-2010s). Regarding the study in general: In model experiments, template switching captured about one uniquely barcoded TCR beta cDNA molecule for every two T cells. To avoid experimental bias, donors of different ages were spread randomly across the sequencing lanes. The donors were divided into four age groups: young (average around 16 years), middle-aged (about 41), aged (about 60) and long-lived (about 79). For two donors (one aged 18 to 29 and one aged 80 or older), the study analyzed two additional independent replicas of 1 million unique cDNA reads from the same blood draw. Age-related changes in TCR beta repertoire diversity were measured in the study by deep sequencing normalized with unique cDNA molecular identifiers.

The approximately 39 donors, aged roughly 6 to 95 years, were systemically healthy Caucasian individuals from Russia. Each donor gave roughly 9.5 milliliters of peripheral blood, collected into EDTA-treated Vacutainer tubes. Ficoll-Paque density-gradient centrifugation was used to isolate PBMCs, with at least 6.5 million obtained per sample. Total RNA, at least 6 micrograms per sample, was extracted from PBMCs with Trizol reagent. For every donor, an aliquot of PBMCs went through flow cytometry to measure the percentages of naive CD45RAhigh/CD27high T cells. As regards this clonotype: What antigen it recognizes has not been identified. Per-nucleotide qualities are absent, and no much larger clonotype sits a single base away.

Overall results and qualifications from the work: As age increased, observed TCR beta diversity per million T cells dropped in a roughly linear way, and a significant reduction was already evident by age about 40. The percentage of naive T cells measured by flow cytometry correlated strongly with observed TCR beta diversity. Compared with the aged group, the long-lived group had more naive CD4+ T cells, fewer expanded clones and increased TCR diversity, suggesting age selection. Estimates of total diversity based on one million sequenced T cells were considered lower bounds and underestimates. Donor CMV infection status was unknown, potentially confounding age-related changes in expanded clonotypes. Bulk unsorted PBMC profiling prevented conclusive comparison of naive and antigen-experienced compartments.

CDR1 and CDR2 were assigned from the germline V gene as SNHLY and FYNNEI. Counted from cysteine to phenylalanine, this CDR3 has 15 amino acids. Here the CDR3 DNA is all that survives: 45 bases in frame from base 1. V sheds 8 bases and J sheds 0 bases, leaving 14 bases between their ends. Library preparation was by 5' RACE. Reads for this sample came from an Illumina HiSeq 2500. The second PCR ran for roughly 7 to 12 cycles and used a J-beta primer mix along with a sample-barcoded 5' primer. A template-switch 5' adaptor carrying 12 random nucleotides introduced a unique molecular identifier onto each TCR beta cDNA molecule. At least 2.5 million CDR3-containing paired-end reads were obtained from each sample. First-strand cDNA was synthesized from all RNA with the Mint cDNA synthesis kit, primed by a TRBC-specific oligonucleotide. All cDNA was treated with uracil-DNA glycosylase and then went through a first 18-cycle PCR with the universal primers M1SS and BC2_uni_R. As for the authors' bioinformatics: Normalization of each sample was performed by random selection of 1 million high-quality reads, each carrying a distinct molecular identifier. Instead of being binned into consensus sequences, reads that shared molecular identifiers were thrown out. MiTCR, with a Q25 quality threshold and the strictest error-elimination algorithm, was used for CDR3 identification, clonotype clustering and error correction. Lower-bound total TCR beta diversity was estimated with a nonparametric unseen species model using Euler transformation. Clones were called with MiXCR by TCRdb after fastp trimmed the public reads at Q25, and only in-frame beta chains were retained. When rows share a CDR3 protein, they turn into one entry using the most common DNA and genes. The V and J calls, along with clone size, are taken from TCRdb and not from the paper's own processing. The sample table contains around 1,700,000 distinct CDR3 sequences; only one count was recorded for 28% of them. Clones ranked in the top ten supply 7.7% of the sample.

The rearrangement combines TRBV2 with TRBJ2-4; matching of 5 bases hints at TRBD1 as the D gene. What was sequenced was blood. This clonotype originated in a young woman in good health. The CDR3 region: CASGAESLAKNIQYF. The sequenced DNA: TGTGCCAGCGGGGCGGAGAGCCTAGCCAAAAACATTCAGTACTTC.